These T cell receptor beta chains were read from a single sample in a study of molecular identifiers for immune sequencing clone quantification. TCRdb ran MiXCR on the PCR reads and lists one entry per CDR3 protein. The data show under 600,000 distinct CDR3 sequences, roughly a fifth seen once. Material: naive CD8+ T cells from blood, with Jurkat cell RNA spiked in. The receptor source for this set is a human donor in good health. Some libraries in this study had Jurkat cell RNA spiked in. Each CDR3 is given without its conserved first and last residue. Each record gives: J gene, V gene, D gene, CDR3 length, CDR3 protein. A D gene is named only where the DNA matches it firmly.

TRBJ2-3,TRBV4-1,-,14,ASSQAQTGWADTQY
TRBJ2-7,TRBV13,-,12,ASSNQRSLYEQY
TRBJ2-3,TRBV27,TRBD2,14,ASSKLLAESTDTQY
TRBJ1-1,TRBV28,TRBD1,11,ASQDRMNTEAF
TRBJ2-1,TRBV9,TRBD1,12,ASSVGQGINEQF
TRBJ1-1,TRBV15,TRBD1,15,ATSRLGAQGDYTEAF
TRBJ2-7,TRBV20-1,-,13,SATPDGGLGDEQY
TRBJ1-1,TRBV7-9,-,13,ASSLAPGVNTEAF
TRBJ2-5,TRBV27,TRBD1,15,ASRPLDRGEYQETQY
TRBJ2-4,TRBV11-2,-,9,ASRGDDNQY
TRBJ1-1,TRBV6-5,-,12,ASSYTGQNTEAF
TRBJ2-1,TRBV30,TRBD2,13,AWTSGAGVYDEQF
TRBJ2-1,TRBV7-8,-,11,ASSLGDYNEQF
TRBJ2-7,TRBV7-9,TRBD2,11,ASRAGTTYEQY
TRBJ2-2,TRBV12-3/TRBV12-4,-,11,ASSTSEVGELF
TRBJ1-1,TRBV27,-,12,ASSLNTGSPEAF